This T cell receptor (beta chain) stems from a study of T cells in Graves' hyperthyroidism and ophthalmopathy. V was shortened by 3 bases and J by 0 bases, with 12 bases between the two germline ends. This CDR3 is 16 amino acids long. CDR1 and CDR2 (germline): MDHEN, SYDVKM. This clonotype came up many times. Amplification of TCR beta CDR3 regions used RNA as the template. HTBI primers drove first-round RT-PCR of the TCR CDR3. TCRdb redid the calling of the multiplex PCR reads with MiXCR, one entry per CDR3 protein. In the table there are hundreds of thousands of distinct CDR3 sequences, around 15% of which are singletons.

The sample taken for sequencing was blood. This clonotype was sampled from a woman in her thirties with Graves' hyperthyroidism. V gene TRBV28 combines with J gene TRBJ1-5; no definite D call. CDR3 coding DNA: TGTGCCAGCAGTTTTGTTAGGGCCTATAGCAATCAGCCCCAGCATTTT. Translating it yields CASSFVRAYSNQPQHF.